One sample yielded the 27 T cell receptor beta chains listed below, sequenced in a study of blood T cell repertoires in COVID-19. Here immunoSEQ multiplex PCR was the method, and the copy in TCRdb shows in-frame clones only, minus some. This table has around 180,000 clones, approximately 90% appearing once. Sequencing was performed on peripheral blood. The receptors come from a human donor in a cohort sampled during active COVID-19.

Note on this clone: The same CDR3 is also encoded by other DNA sequences in this sample. CDR3 bases: TGCGCCAGCAGCTTGGAGGGAGGTGGCAATCAGCCCCAGCATTTT. Amino acid sequence: CASSLEGGGNQPQHF. This chain joins TRBV5-1 and TRBJ1-5, with unresolved D. CDR3 length: 15 residues. Germline CDR1 SGHRS, CDR2 YFSETQ. Trimming cost V 0 bases and J 2 bases, with 9 bases left between them.

J is TRBJ2-2 and V is TRBV29-1; 8 bases align to TRBD2. In germline, CDR1 is SQVTM, CDR2 ANQGSEA. The CDR3 covers 12 residues. V shed 4 bases and J 6 bases; nucleotides not matched to a gene: 1. CDR3 bases: TGCAGCGTTGTCGGGAGGGCCGGGGAGCTGTTTTTT. It codes for CSVVGRAGELFF.

The chain combines TRBV3-1 (or the pseudogene TRBV3-2) with TRBJ2-2; TRBD1 matches at 8 bases. CDR3 length: 14 amino acids. The trim removed 5 bases at V and 8 bases at J, leaving 7 bases unmatched. Germline V gene data show CDR1 as LGHDT and CDR2 as YNNKEL (reference sequence). CDR3 loop: CASSVRTGSGELFF. In nucleotides, the CDR3 is TGTGCCAGCAGCGTCCGGACAGGGTCTGGGGAGCTGTTTTTT.

Regarding this clone: The same CDR3 arises from other DNA sequences in this sample as well. V usage is TRBV9 and J usage is TRBJ2-3; a possible D gene is TRBD1 (6 bases). The CDR3 contains 14 residues. Germline V CDR1 and CDR2: SGDLS, YYNGEE. V lost 0 bases and J lost 1, with 6 bases in between. This CDR3 is CASSVGQGTDTQYF. DNA for the CDR3: TGTGCCAGCAGCGTAGGACAGGGCACAGATACGCAGTATTTT.

The rearrangement uses TRBV2 and TRBJ2-7; D is perhaps TRBD2 (6 bases). The germline CDR1 and CDR2 sequences are SNHLY and FYNNEI. Trimming took off 8 bases at V and 4 bases at J, with 21 bases between the two ends. The CDR3 covers 15 residues. CDR3 in DNA: TGTGCCAGCTTCACCCCATGGCGGGGTCGTTACGAGCAGTACTTC. This sequence encodes CASFTPWRGRYEQYF.

This chain links TRBV5-1 with TRBJ2-3, with a possible D match to TRBD2 (6 bases). V lost 5 bases and J 7 bases, leaving 17 bases between the germline ends. From germline, CDR1 is SGHRS and CDR2 YFSETQ. The CDR3 extends over 14 amino acids. CDR3 loop: CASSTVGGSNTQYF. The CDR3 DNA reads as TGCGCCAGCAGTACGGTCGGGGGTTCAAATACGCAGTATTTT.

This clone was seen just once. The J gene is TRBJ2-3, the V gene TRBV7-4, with 10 bases fitting TRBD2. Germline V gives CDR1 SGHVT, CDR2 SQSDAQ. The CDR3 sequence is 18 residues long. Trimming took 4 bases from V and 0 from J; bases not matched to a gene: 10. CDR3 in amino acids: CASSSTGTSASSTDTQYF. The DNA for the CDR3 is TGTGCCAGCAGCTCAACCGGGACTAGCGCATCTAGCACAGATACGCAGTATTTT. Supplemented by reference TRBV7-4 and TRBJ2-3, the full variable domain reads GAGVSQSPRYKVAKRGRDVALRCDSISGHVTLYWYRQTLGQGSEVLTYSQSDAQRDKSGRPSGRFSAERPERSVSTLKIQRTEQGDSAVYLCASSSTGTSASSTDTQYFGPGTRLTVL.

This clone was seen just once. The chain uses TRBV19 and TRBJ1-4, with 7 bases matching TRBD1. V shed 5 bases and J 4 bases; nucleotides not matched to a gene: 7. Germline V lookup: CDR1 LNHDA, CDR2 SQIVND (reference sequence). The CDR3 extends over 15 amino acids. CDR3 nucleotide sequence: TGTGCCAGTAGTCCCGAGGGACAGAATAATGAAAAACTGTTTTTT. Protein: CASSPEGQNNEKLFF.

This CDR3 reads CASSLGQENTEAFF. CDR3 bases: TGTGCCAGCAGCCTGGGACAGGAGAACACTGAAGCTTTCTTT. V gene TRBV5-4 combines with J gene TRBJ1-1; TRBD1 matches 8 bases. The J segment lost 1 base and the V segment lost 4 bases, leaving 3 bases of the junction unmatched. The CDR3 runs to 14 residues. Germline V gene data show CDR1 as SGHNT and CDR2 as YYREEE (reference sequence).

The genes are TRBV9 and TRBJ2-1, with 13 positions matching TRBD2. V lost 4 bases to trimming and J lost 8 bases; unmatched junction nucleotides: 3. The CDR3 is 14 residues long. Germline V gene data show CDR1 as SGDLS and CDR2 as YYNGEE. CDR3 bases: TGTGCCAGCAGCTGGACTAGCGGGAGTCATGAGCAGTTCTTC. Translation: CASSWTSGSHEQFF.

The chain joins TRBV7-2 to TRBJ2-7; D gene unclear. V was trimmed by 0 bases and J by 0 bases, leaving 6 bases between them. The CDR3 consists of 14 residues. Germline V lookup: CDR1 SGHTA, CDR2 FQGNSA. The CDR3 DNA reads TGTGCCAGCAGCTTAGCGCTGGCCTCCTACGAGCAGTACTTC. Translating it yields CASSLALASYEQYF.

This clone has only a few counts. This chain uses TRBV5-4 with TRBJ2-2, with a weak D call TRBD1 (5 bases). CDR3 length: 15 amino acids. The V end lost 2 bases, the J end lost 4 bases, and 12 bases lay between the germline ends. Germline CDR1 and CDR2: SGHNT and YYREEE (reference sequence). The CDR3 DNA is TGTGCCAGCAGCTTCGATCCAGGGCTCACCGGGGAGCTGTTTTTT. This codes for CASSFDPGLTGELFF.

V usage is TRBV15 and J usage is TRBJ2-7; D not resolved. CDR3 length equals 15 residues. The V end lost 0 bases, the J end lost 2 bases, and 11 bases lay between the germline ends. CDR1 LNHNV and CDR2 YYDKDF come from the germline V gene (reference sequence). CDR3 in amino acids: CATSRDSSGAYEQYF. As DNA, the CDR3 is TGTGCCACCAGCAGAGATTCGTCGGGTGCCTACGAGCAGTACTTC.

The chain uses TRBV7-2 and TRBJ2-1; no definite D call. CDR3 length equals 14 residues. Trimming cost V 1 base and J 4 bases, with 8 bases left between them. Per germline, CDR1 SGHTA and CDR2 FQGNSA. The CDR3 DNA sequence: TGTGCCAGCAGCTTAGGTCCATCATACAATGAGCAGTTCTTC. It is translated as CASSLGPSYNEQFF. The full variable domain, with the rest looked up from reference TRBV7-2 and TRBJ2-1, is GAGVSQSPSNKVTEKGKDVELRCDPISGHTALYWYRQSLGQGLEFLIYFQGNSAPDKSGLPSDRFSAERTGGSVSTLTIQRTQQEDSAVYLCASSLGPSYNEQFFGPGTRLTVL.

The rearrangement joins TRBV6-2 or TRBV6-3 to TRBJ1-2; 7 positions match TRBD1. The trim removed 0 bases at V and 8 bases at J, leaving 12 bases unmatched. CDR1 is MNHEY and CDR2 is SVGEGT in the germline V gene. CDR3 length: 16 residues. DNA for the CDR3: TGTGCCAGCAGTTACTCAACAGGGGCTGGACGTGGCGGCTACACCTTC. It codes for CASSYSTGAGRGGYTF.

J is TRBJ1-6 and V is TRBV15; possible D gene TRBD1, 5 bases. The CDR3 has 15 amino acids. Looked up from germline, CDR1 is LNHNV and CDR2 is YYDKDF (reference sequence). V lost 1 base to trimming and J lost 6 bases, with 10 bases between them. CDR3 DNA sequence: TGTGCCACCAGCAGAGCGGGACTGATTAATTCACCCCTCCACTTT. Its translation is CATSRAGLINSPLHF.

CDR3 region: CASSSSTSGRGEQYF. The CDR3 bases are TGCGCCAGCAGCTCGTCGACTAGCGGGAGAGGCGAGCAGTACTTC. The chain couples TRBV5-1 to TRBJ2-7; 12 bases map to TRBD2. Germline values: CDR1 SGHRS, CDR2 YFSETQ. The V gene end was trimmed by 3 bases and the J gene end by 6 bases; junction bases not matched to a gene: 7. The length of the CDR3 is 15 residues.

This chain links TRBV5-5 with TRBJ1-1, with 8 bases that match TRBD1. The CDR3 length is 15 residues. The germline V gene encodes CDR1 SGHKS and CDR2 YYEKEE (reference sequence). V lost 0 bases to trimming and J lost 1 base; unmatched junction nucleotides: 2. The CDR3 sequence: CASSLGQGRNTEAFF. In DNA, the CDR3 is TGTGCCAGCAGCTTGGGACAGGGGAGGAACACTGAAGCTTTCTTT.

The chain carries TRBV5-4 and TRBJ1-1; D gene ambiguous. Trimming pared 5 bases from V and 1 base from J, leaving 18 bases between. Germline values: CDR1 SGHNT, CDR2 YYREEE (reference sequence). This CDR3 spans 16 amino acids. Here the CDR3 reads CASRRAGSNANTEAFF. CDR3 sequence (DNA): TGTGCCAGCAGGAGGGCGGGGAGTAACGCGAACACTGAAGCTTTCTTT. The entire variable domain, with the rest obtained from reference TRBV5-4 and TRBJ1-1, is as follows: ETGVTQSPTHLIKTRGQQVTLRCSSQSGHNTVSWYQQALGQGPQFIFQYYREEENGRGNFPPRFSGLQFPNYSSELNVNALELDDSALYLCASRRAGSNANTEAFFGQGTRLTVV.

The CDR3: CASSAGLAGATYNEQFF. CDR3 DNA: TGTGCCAGCAGCGCAGGACTAGCGGGAGCTACCTACAATGAGCAGTTCTTC. The chain is built from TRBV9 and TRBJ2-1, with 13 nucleotides matching TRBD2. J lost 2 bases, V lost 3 bases, and 5 bases had no gene match. CDR3 size: 17 residues. From germline, CDR1 is SGDLS and CDR2 YYNGEE.

The chain uses TRBV10-3 and TRBJ1-2; the D gene is possibly TRBD1 (6 bases). V dropped 7 bases and J dropped 6 bases, with 15 bases sitting between them. The CDR3 is 13 amino acids. From germline, CDR1 is ENHRY and CDR2 SYGVKD. CDR3 sequence (DNA): TGTGCCATCACCGAAGGGCCAGGGGATGGCTACACCTTC. It encodes CAITEGPGDGYTF.

The CDR3: CASRPDSAEAFF. The CDR3 bases are TGTGCCAGCAGACCGGACAGCGCTGAAGCTTTCTTT. The chain has TRBV2 and TRBJ1-1; the D gene is possibly TRBD1 (6 bases). Germline loops: CDR1 SNHLY, CDR2 FYNNEI. Trimming removed 6 bases from V and 6 bases from J, with 11 bases in between. This CDR3 region has 12 residues.

The chain combines TRBV5-6 with TRBJ2-1; tentatively, D is TRBD2 (6 bases). Germline CDR1 is SGHDT and CDR2 is YYEEEE. This CDR3 spans 17 amino acids. Trimming cost V 2 bases and J 7 bases, with 22 bases left between them. CDR3 sequence: CASSFFGGQLLTNEQFF. CDR3 nucleotide sequence: TGTGCCAGCAGCTTCTTCGGGGGTCAACTCCTTACAAATGAGCAGTTCTTC.

The chain has TRBV10-1 and TRBJ2-1, with 10 bases identical to TRBD1. The J segment lost 7 bases and the V segment lost 5 bases, leaving 5 bases of the junction unmatched. Germline V gene sequence: CDR1 WNHNN, CDR2 SYGVQD (reference sequence). The CDR3 runs 14 residues. DNA for the CDR3: TGCGCCAGCAGTAGGGGACAGGGGACGAATGAGCAGTTCTTC. Its translation: CASSRGQGTNEQFF.

The J gene is TRBJ2-7, the V gene TRBV7-9; 11 nucleotides match TRBD1. This CDR3 has 16 residues. The germline CDR1 and CDR2 sequences are SEHNR and FQNEAQ (reference sequence). J was trimmed by 3 bases and V by 0 bases; bases with no gene match: 4. CDR3 protein: CASSLAPGQGGYEQYF. For the CDR3, the DNA is TGTGCCAGCAGCTTAGCGCCGGGACAGGGGGGCTACGAGCAGTACTTC.

The chain's CDR3 is CASVGQGETQYF. DNA for the CDR3: TGCGCCAGCGTCGGACAGGGGGAGACCCAGTACTTC. The chain joins TRBV10-2 to TRBJ2-5, with 9 bases lining up with TRBD1. The CDR3 has 12 residues. Losses at the gene ends were 8 bases for V and 5 bases for J; bases not matched to a gene: 3. CDR1 and CDR2 from the germline V gene are WSHSY and SAAADI.

V and J are TRBV7-2 and TRBJ2-7; no clear D gene. The CDR3 covers 14 residues. V was cut by 1 base and J by 2 bases, with 9 bases left in between. Germline V gene lookup returns CDR1 SGHTA and CDR2 FQGNSA. This CDR3 reads CASSLVDGAYEQYF. The CDR3 DNA is TGTGCCAGCAGCTTAGTCGACGGAGCCTACGAGCAGTACTTC.